These 12 T cell receptor beta chains came from one sample sequenced in a study of prognosis after radiotherapy for stage I lung cancer. By two-round multiplex PCR, the TCR beta CDR3 was amplified from genomic DNA. Round-one PCR had primers specific to each TRBV and TRBJ gene. TCRdb reprocessed the multiplex PCR reads via MiXCR and lists one record per CDR3 protein. The profile shows fewer than 40,000 distinct CDR3 sequences, approximately 36% of them singletons. Here the sequenced sample was PBMCs, taken before or after stereotactic body radiation therapy (not recorded which). These receptors all stem from a donor over 45 with non-small cell lung cancer.

In this sample, this clonotype turned up many times. The chain carries TRBV6-5 and TRBJ2-5; 7 bases are a match to TRBD2. Germline V gene data show CDR1 as MNHEY and CDR2 as SVGAGI. This CDR3 is 14 amino acids long. V shed 2 bases and J 4 bases; nucleotides not matched to a gene: 4. The DNA for the CDR3 is TGTGCCAGCAGTTACACGGGGGGTGGAGAGACCCAGTACTTC. Amino acid sequence: CASSYTGGGETQYF.

The table lists this clonotype with many counts. The chain joins TRBV5-1 to TRBJ2-7; TRBD1 matches at 7 bases. CDR1 is SGHRS and CDR2 is YFSETQ in the germline V gene. The CDR3 is made up of 15 amino acids. The J segment lost 3 bases and the V segment lost 0 bases, leaving 6 bases of the junction unmatched. The CDR3 reads CASSLGMTGLYEQYF. CDR3 coding DNA: TGCGCCAGCAGCTTGGGTATGACAGGGCTCTACGAGCAGTACTTC.

This clonotype was recorded once. This may be a read error: a much more frequent sequence differs by one nucleotide. V gene TRBV5-4 combines with J gene TRBJ1-2; D unresolved. Germline lookup yields CDR1 SGHNT and CDR2 YYREEE (reference sequence). The CDR3 has 12 amino acids. V was clipped by 0 bases and J by 12 bases, with 12 bases between them. The CDR3 is CASSLGQNGHTF. CDR3 coding DNA: TGTGCCAGCAGCTTGGGGCAGAACGGCCACACCTTC. Full variable domain (rest looked up from reference TRBV5-4 and TRBJ1-2): ETGVTQSPTHLIKTRGQQVTLRCSSQSGHNTVSWYQQALGQGPQFIFQYYREEENGRGNFPPRFSGLQFPNYSSELNVNALELDDSALYLCASSLGQNGHTFGSGTRLTVV.

This clonotype has at least ten counts. The chain has TRBV11-3 and TRBJ2-7; 10 bases are a match to TRBD1. Germline V lookup: CDR1 SGHNT, CDR2 YENEEA. The junction had 2 bases not matched to a gene; V was cut back by 4 bases and J by 5 bases. The CDR3 spans 13 residues. CDR3 sequence: CASSSGQGDEQYF. The CDR3, as DNA: TGTGCCAGCAGCTCCGGACAGGGGGACGAGCAGTACTTC.

The gene calls are TRBV19 and TRBJ2-7, with D perhaps matching TRBD1 (5 bases). The germline V gene encodes CDR1 LNHDA and CDR2 SQIVND (reference sequence). There are 14 residues in the CDR3. V lost 5 bases to trimming and J lost 6 bases, with 17 bases between them. CDR3 residues: CASSLDIVDPEQYF. CDR3 DNA: TGTGCCAGTAGTCTGGACATAGTCGACCCCGAGCAGTACTTC.

As concerns this clonotype: Compared with germline, one end of the junction differs, possibly owing to a read error. The rearrangement uses TRBV5-1 and TRBJ2-2, with 8 bases that match TRBD2. Germline loops: CDR1 SGHRS, CDR2 YFSETQ. The CDR3 has 15 residues. The CDR3 coding sequence is TGCGCCAGAAGCTTGCCCAGCGGGAGTCGCCGGGGAGCTGTTTTT. Amino acids: CARSLPSGSRRGAVF.

This clonotype ranks as medium-sized. J is TRBJ2-7 and V is TRBV20-1; D is unclear. V was pared by 1 base and J by 3 bases, with 4 bases between. Germline lookup yields CDR1 DFQATT and CDR2 SNEGSKA (reference sequence). This CDR3 comprises 11 residues. The CDR3 loop is CSARVDYEQYF. DNA for the CDR3: TGCAGTGCTAGAGTCGACTACGAGCAGTACTTC.

This clonotype was seen many times. V is TRBV19 and J is TRBJ2-3; TRBD2 is a possible D gene (5 bases). CDR1 LNHDA and CDR2 SQIVND come from the germline V gene (reference sequence). With 5 bases removed from V and 2 bases from J, the gap between germline ends came to 14 bases. CDR3 length equals 15 residues. The CDR3 sequence: CASSLADGDTDTQYF. As DNA, the CDR3 is TGTGCCAGTAGTCTCGCTGACGGGGACACAGATACGCAGTATTTT.

Relative to its sample, this clonotype is medium-sized. The V gene is TRBV6-1, the J gene TRBJ2-2; possible D gene TRBD2, 5 bases. This CDR3 has 12 amino acids. Germline CDR1 reads MNHNS; CDR2 reads SASEGT. Trimming removed 8 bases at V and 3 bases at J, with 7 bases between. CDR3 coding DNA: TGTGCCAGCCTCGGGGACACCGGGGAGCTGTTTTTT. Its protein product is CASLGDTGELFF.

The gene calls are TRBV6-6 and TRBJ1-5, with unresolved D. V lost 0 bases and J 4 bases, leaving 10 bases between the germline ends. Germline CDR1 reads MNHNY; CDR2 reads SVGAGI (reference sequence). This CDR3 is built from 15 residues. The CDR3 DNA reads TGTGCCAGCAGTTACTCGTTCGGTGGTAATCAGCCCCAGCATTTT. Translation gives CASSYSFGGNQPQHF.

This clonotype appeared many times. The DNA of the CDR3 is TGTGCCAGCAGTACCCGGGACAGGAGGGACACTGAAGCTTTCTTT. Translation gives CASSTRDRRDTEAFF. The V gene is TRBV6-1, the J gene TRBJ1-1; 8 bases are shared with TRBD1. This CDR3 comprises 15 residues. Germline values: CDR1 MNHNS, CDR2 SASEGT. Trimming removed 5 bases from V and 3 bases from J; junction bases left unmatched: 8.

A note on this clonotype: The junction departs from germline at one end; a sequencing error may be responsible. The V call is TRBV11-2, the J call TRBJ2-1; TRBD2 matches at 9 bases. Germline V CDR1 and CDR2: SGHAT, FQNNGV. The CDR3 totals 17 residues. The CDR3 nucleotides read TGTGCCAGCAGCTTATGGAGGGGACTAGCATTGGGCAATGAACAGTTCTTC. It translates to CASSLWRGLALGNEQFF. Supplemented by reference TRBV11-2 and TRBJ2-1, the full variable domain reads EAGVAQSPRYKIIEKRQSVAFWCNPISGHATLYWYQQILGQGPKLLIQFQNNGVVDDSQLPKDRFSAERLKGVDSTLKIQPAKLEDSAVYLCASSLWRGLALGNEQFFGPGTRLTVL.